The source of this T cell receptor beta chain is a study of T cells in Graves' hyperthyroidism and ophthalmopathy. Whole-study results and caveats: Most clonotypes expanded in the thyroid (above 0.001) were also present in blood. Using 13 V-J features, a model discriminated ophthalmopathy from stable hyperthyroidism.

With 6 bases removed from V and 6 bases from J, the gap between germline ends came to 18 bases. CDR3 length: 14 amino acids. Amplification targeted TCR beta CDR3 regions from RNA transcripts. A first-round RT-PCR of the TCR CDR3 used the HTBI primer set. TCRdb ran MiXCR on the multiplex PCR reads and lists one entry per CDR3 protein. This sample has around 560,000 distinct CDR3 sequences, with roughly a sixth found just once. Based on clinical symptoms, serum thyroxine and TRAb, thyroid ultrasound and orbital computed tomography, diagnoses were reached. Over 9 ml of fresh peripheral blood supplied the PBMCs. The table lists this clonotype with a few counts. Its antigen is still unknown.

This TCR came from a woman between 18 and 29 years old with Graves' hyperthyroidism. V usage is TRBV12-3 or TRBV12-4 and J usage is TRBJ2-7, with a possible D match to TRBD2 (5 bases). The material sequenced was blood. The DNA for the CDR3 is TGTGCCAGCAGCCCCGAGGGCAGGAGGTCCGAGCAGTACTTC. Its translation is CASSPEGRRSEQYF.